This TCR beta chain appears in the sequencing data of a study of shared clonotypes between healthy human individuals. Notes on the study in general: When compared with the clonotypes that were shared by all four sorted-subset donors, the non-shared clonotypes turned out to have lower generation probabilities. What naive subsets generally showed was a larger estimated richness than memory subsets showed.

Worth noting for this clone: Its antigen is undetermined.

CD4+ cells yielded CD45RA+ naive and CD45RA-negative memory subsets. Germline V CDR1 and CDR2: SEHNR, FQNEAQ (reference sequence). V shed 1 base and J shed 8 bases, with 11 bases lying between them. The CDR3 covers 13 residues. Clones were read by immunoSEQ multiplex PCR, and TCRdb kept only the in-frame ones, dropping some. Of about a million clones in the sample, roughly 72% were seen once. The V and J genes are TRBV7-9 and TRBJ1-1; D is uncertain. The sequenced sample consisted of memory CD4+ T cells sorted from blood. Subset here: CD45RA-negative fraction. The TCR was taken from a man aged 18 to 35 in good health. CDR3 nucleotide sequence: TGTGCCAGCAGCTTAGGGACCCTTGGGGAAGCTTTCTTT. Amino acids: CASSLGTLGEAFF.